This T cell receptor beta chain was captured in a study of blood T cell repertoires in COVID-19. Study-wide background: Whether acute or convalescent, the COVID-19 samples came from the United States, Italy and Spain. T cells, B-cell-depleted T cells, or PBMCs provided the cDNA or gDNA that served as material.

Enrolment of Seattle patients took place during active infection, and they were followed longitudinally. Sequencing was performed with immunoSEQ multiplex PCR; in TCRdb, only in-frame clones are kept and a portion is missing. Seen here are 150,000 or so clones, about 83% observed once, and the top ten hold around 10%. CDR3 length: 13 residues. The junction had 3 bases not matched to a gene; V was cut back by 5 bases and J by 7 bases. Germline V gene data show CDR1 as SNHLY and CDR2 as FYNNEI. This TCR was recovered from an older woman with COVID-19, enrolled during active disease. Specimen: peripheral blood. The rearrangement uses TRBV2 and TRBJ2-2; 8 nucleotides agree with TRBD1. The CDR3 protein is CASSWTGIGELFF. CDR3 coding DNA: TGTGCCAGCAGTTGGACAGGGATCGGGGAGCTGTTTTTT.